This T cell receptor (beta chain) was retrieved from a study of blood T cell repertoires in COVID-19. Study background: Samples taken during acute and convalescent COVID-19 were collected in the United States, Italy and Spain.

TCRdb's copy holds only in-frame clones and misses some; the assay was immunoSEQ multiplex PCR. The profile covers just over 350,000 clones, with 75% to 90% appearing a single time and around 7.4% taken by the ten largest. CDR3 size: 18 residues. The germline CDR1 and CDR2 sequences are LGHNA and YNFKEQ. V shed 2 bases, J shed 0 bases, and the junction held 9 bases outside the gene matches. The sequence derives from a woman between 55 and 75 years old with COVID-19, enrolled during active disease. Sequencing input: peripheral blood. The chain links TRBV4-2 to TRBJ1-1; TRBD1 aligns across 10 bases. CDR3 coding DNA: TGTGCCAGCAGCCAAAAGGACAGGGGGTATCCGATGAACACTGAAGCTTTCTTT. It is translated as CASSQKDRGYPMNTEAFF.